The rows below give T cell receptor beta chains drawn from one sample of a study of identical twins. TCRdb re-called the 5' RACE reads with MiXCR, one entry per CDR3 protein. Here the sample spans approximately 1.8 million distinct CDR3 sequences, roughly a third being singletons. Sequencing was done on a sample of cord blood. The receptors shown here come from a newborn girl in good health. The CDR3 runs from the conserved cysteine through the conserved F or W. A D gene is named only where the DNA matches it firmly. Expanded clones are given a class, and other clones once, few, many or no size at all.

V	D	J	size	CDR3	DNA
TRBV29-1	TRBD1	TRBJ1-4	.	CSVATGGREKLFF	TGCAGCGTAGCGACAGGGGGCAGGGAAAAACTGTTTTTT
TRBV12-3/TRBV12-4	.	TRBJ1-3	.	CASSLSSSSGNTIYF	TGTGCCAGCAGTTTATCTTCAAGCTCTGGAAACACCATATATTTT
TRBV28	TRBD2	TRBJ2-7	.	CASSAPGLVSYEQYF	TGTGCCAGCAGTGCCCCGGGACTAGTCTCCTACGAGCAGTACTTC
TRBV12-3/TRBV12-4	TRBD2	TRBJ2-3	many	CASSLPRLAGKASTDTQYF	TGTGCCAGCAGTTTACCCAGACTAGCGGGGAAAGCTAGCACAGATACGCAGTATTTT
TRBV2	TRBD1	TRBJ2-7	.	CASTSDRGEQYF	TGTGCCAGCACTTCGGACAGGGGCGAGCAGTACTTC
TRBV2	TRBD1	TRBJ2-5	.	CASTNLQGTGETQYF	TGTGCCAGCACCAACCTACAGGGGACAGGAGAGACCCAGTACTTC
TRBV28	TRBD1	TRBJ2-7	.	CASRRTGLYYEQYF	TGTGCCAGCAGGAGGACAGGGCTTTACTACGAGCAGTACTTC
TRBV27	.	TRBJ1-1	few	CASTSRVNTEAFF	TGTGCCAGCACCAGTCGGGTGAACACTGAAGCTTTCTTT
TRBV3-1	TRBD1	TRBJ2-7	.	CASSQGDRSYEQYF	TGTGCCAGCAGCCAAGGGGACAGGTCCTACGAGCAGTACTTC
TRBV20-1	.	TRBJ1-1	.	CSAPHVATPEAFF	TGCAGTGCCCCACACGTTGCCACACCTGAAGCTTTCTTT
TRBV15	.	TRBJ1-4	few	CATSMGEKLFF	TGTGCCACCAGCATGGGGGAAAAACTGTTTTTT
TRBV7-8	TRBD2	TRBJ2-3	.	CASSRRRRLAGTVDTQYF	TGTGCCAGCAGCCGTCGAAGGCGGCTAGCGGGAACCGTGGATACGCAGTATTTT
TRBV6-6	TRBD1	TRBJ2-7	once	CASSYEGAGSYEQYF	TGTGCCAGCAGTTACGAGGGGGCGGGCTCCTACGAGCAGTACTTC
TRBV10-1	.	TRBJ2-1	few	CASSEKQRTAYNEQFF	TGCGCCAGCAGTGAGAAACAGCGGACCGCCTACAATGAGCAGTTCTTC
TRBV29-1	.	TRBJ2-4	few	CSVEVGRNIQYF	TGCAGCGTTGAGGTCGGACGAAACATTCAGTACTTC
TRBV6-1	TRBD1	TRBJ2-3	.	CASNVGQGSPPSTDTQYF	TGTGCCAGCAACGTGGGACAGGGGAGCCCTCCTAGCACAGATACGCAGTATTTT
TRBV12-3/TRBV12-4	.	TRBJ1-1	.	CASTRTATNTEAFF	TGTGCCAGCACCAGGACAGCGACGAACACTGAAGCTTTCTTT
TRBV19	.	TRBJ2-3	.	CASSFRELDTQYF	TGTGCCAGTAGTTTCCGGGAGCTAGATACGCAGTATTTT
TRBV12-3/TRBV12-4	.	TRBJ2-3	few	CASSFLRQGTDTQYF	TGTGCCAGCAGTTTTTTGCGTCAGGGCACAGATACGCAGTATTTT
TRBV14	TRBD2	TRBJ2-1	.	CASRPTSGSNNEQFF	TGTGCCAGCAGGCCAACTAGCGGGAGCAACAATGAGCAGTTCTTC
TRBV19	.	TRBJ1-5	.	CASSGDPNQPQHF	TGTGCCAGTAGTGGGGACCCCAATCAGCCCCAGCATTTT
TRBV10-3	TRBD1	TRBJ1-5	few	CAISTGGSNQPQHF	TGTGCCATCTCTACAGGGGGTAGCAATCAGCCCCAGCATTTT
TRBV29-1	.	TRBJ2-1	many	CSVLRRHNEQFF	TGCAGCGTTCTCCGGCGCCACAATGAGCAGTTCTTC
TRBV4-2	.	TRBJ2-5	many	CASSQDGVQETQYF	TGTGCCAGCAGCCAAGATGGGGTGCAAGAGACCCAGTACTTC
TRBV5-5	.	TRBJ1-5	.	CASSFGPEPNQPQHF	TGTGCCAGCAGCTTTGGGCCCGAGCCCAATCAGCCCCAGCATTTT
TRBV12-3/TRBV12-4	.	TRBJ2-2	.	CASRLQPRNTGELFF	TGTGCCAGCAGATTACAACCCAGGAACACCGGGGAGCTGTTTTTT
TRBV20-1	.	TRBJ1-5	.	CSASIRGSQPQHF	TGCAGTGCTAGCATCAGGGGCAGTCAGCCCCAGCATTTT
TRBV29-1	.	TRBJ2-7	many	CSVARSSYEQYF	TGCAGCGTTGCCAGGTCCTCCTACGAGCAGTACTTC
TRBV20-1	.	TRBJ1-2	.	CSANPGFYYGYTF	TGCAGTGCGAACCCCGGGTTTTACTATGGCTACACCTTC
TRBV27	TRBD1	TRBJ1-6	.	CASRPTGGNSPLHF	TGTGCCAGCAGGCCGACAGGGGGCAATTCACCCCTCCACTTT
TRBV9	.	TRBJ1-1	.	CAISVATRGTEAFF	TGTGCCATCAGCGTAGCTACGAGGGGCACTGAAGCTTTCTTT